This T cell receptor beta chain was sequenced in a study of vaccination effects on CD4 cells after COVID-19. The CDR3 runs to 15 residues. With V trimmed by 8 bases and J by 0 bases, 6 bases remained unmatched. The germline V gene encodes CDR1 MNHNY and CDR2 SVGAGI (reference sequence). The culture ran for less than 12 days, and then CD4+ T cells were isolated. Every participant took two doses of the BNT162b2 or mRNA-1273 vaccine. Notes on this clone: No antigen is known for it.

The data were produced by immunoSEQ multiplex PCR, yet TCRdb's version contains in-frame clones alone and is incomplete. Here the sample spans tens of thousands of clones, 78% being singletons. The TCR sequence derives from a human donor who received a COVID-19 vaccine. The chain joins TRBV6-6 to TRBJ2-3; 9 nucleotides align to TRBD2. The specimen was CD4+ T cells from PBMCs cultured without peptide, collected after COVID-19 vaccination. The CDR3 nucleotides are TGTGCCAGCCTCCAGCGGGGGGTTAGCACAGATACGCAGTATTTT. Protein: CASLQRGVSTDTQYF.